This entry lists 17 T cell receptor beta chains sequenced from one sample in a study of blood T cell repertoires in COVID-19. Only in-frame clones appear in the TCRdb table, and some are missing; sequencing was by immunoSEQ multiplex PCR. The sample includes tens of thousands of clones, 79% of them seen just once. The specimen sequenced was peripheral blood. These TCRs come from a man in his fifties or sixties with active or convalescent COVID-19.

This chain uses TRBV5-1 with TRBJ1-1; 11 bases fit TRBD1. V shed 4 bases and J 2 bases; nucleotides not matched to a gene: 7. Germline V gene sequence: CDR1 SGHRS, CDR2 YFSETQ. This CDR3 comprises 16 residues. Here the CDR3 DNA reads TGCGCCAGCAGCGTAACCGGGACAGGGGGTAACACTGAAGCTTTCTTT. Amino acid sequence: CASSVTGTGGNTEAFF.

The CDR3 nucleotides are TGCGCCAGCAGCCAAGGGCCTCGGGTCACCGGGGAGCTGTTTTTT. Translating gives CASSQGPRVTGELFF. The gene calls are TRBV4-1 and TRBJ2-2; no definite D call. CDR3 size: 15 residues. The germline gives CDR1 MGHRA, CDR2 YSYEKL. Trimming took 1 base from V and 4 from J, leaving 10 bases between them.

The CDR3 DNA follows: TGTGCCAGCAGTCCACGCACCTTACACTATAATGAGCAGTTCTTC. Translating gives CASSPRTLHYNEQFF. V usage is TRBV28 and J usage is TRBJ2-1; D gene uncertain. CDR3 length equals 15 residues. Germline CDR1 and CDR2: MDHEN and SYDVKM. V was cut by 5 bases and J by 7 bases, with 18 bases left in between.

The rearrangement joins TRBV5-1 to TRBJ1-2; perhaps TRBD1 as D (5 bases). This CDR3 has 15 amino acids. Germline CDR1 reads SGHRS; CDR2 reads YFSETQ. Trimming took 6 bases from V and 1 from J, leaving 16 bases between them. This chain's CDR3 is CASNPSGGDNYGYTF. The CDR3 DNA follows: TGCGCCAGCAACCCCTCCGGGGGGGATAACTATGGCTACACCTTC.

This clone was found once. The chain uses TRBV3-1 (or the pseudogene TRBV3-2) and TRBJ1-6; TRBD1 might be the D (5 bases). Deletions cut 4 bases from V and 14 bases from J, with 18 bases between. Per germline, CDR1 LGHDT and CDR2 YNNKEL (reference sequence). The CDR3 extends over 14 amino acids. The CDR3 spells CASSPQYGGSALHF. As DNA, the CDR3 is TGTGCCAGCAGCCCCCAGTACGGGGGTTCGGCCCTCCACTTT.

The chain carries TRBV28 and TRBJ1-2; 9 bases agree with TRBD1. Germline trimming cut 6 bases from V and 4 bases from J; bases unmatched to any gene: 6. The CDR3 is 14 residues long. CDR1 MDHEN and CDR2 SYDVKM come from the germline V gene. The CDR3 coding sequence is TGTGCCAGCAGGCCTACGGGACAGGGCTATGGCTACACCTTC. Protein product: CASRPTGQGYGYTF.

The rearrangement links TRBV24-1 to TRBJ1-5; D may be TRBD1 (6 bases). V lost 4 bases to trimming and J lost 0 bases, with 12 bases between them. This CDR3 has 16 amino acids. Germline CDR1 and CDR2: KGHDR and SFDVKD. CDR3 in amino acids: CATSETDRISNQPQHF. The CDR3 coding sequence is TGTGCCACCAGTGAAACCGACAGGATTAGCAATCAGCCCCAGCATTTT.

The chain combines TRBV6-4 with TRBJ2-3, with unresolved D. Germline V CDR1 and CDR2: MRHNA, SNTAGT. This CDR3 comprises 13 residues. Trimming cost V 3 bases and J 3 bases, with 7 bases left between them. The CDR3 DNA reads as TGTGCCAGCAGTGAAGGAGCAACAGATACGCAGTATTTT. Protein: CASSEGATDTQYF.

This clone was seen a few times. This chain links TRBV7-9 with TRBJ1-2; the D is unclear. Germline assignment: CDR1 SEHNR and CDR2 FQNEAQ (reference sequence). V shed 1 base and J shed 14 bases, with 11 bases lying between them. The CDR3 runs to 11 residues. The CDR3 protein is CASSLGTEHTF. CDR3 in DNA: TGTGCCAGCAGCTTAGGAACGGAGCATACCTTC.

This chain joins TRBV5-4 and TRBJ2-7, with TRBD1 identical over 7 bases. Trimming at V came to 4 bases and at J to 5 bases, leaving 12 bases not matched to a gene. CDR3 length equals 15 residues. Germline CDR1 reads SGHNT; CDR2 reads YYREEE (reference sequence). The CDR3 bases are TGTGCCAGCAGCAGCCCTCAGACAGGGAACGACGAGCAGTACTTC. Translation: CASSSPQTGNDEQYF.

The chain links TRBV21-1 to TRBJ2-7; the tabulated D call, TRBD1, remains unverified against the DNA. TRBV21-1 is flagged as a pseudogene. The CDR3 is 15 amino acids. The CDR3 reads CASSKEPGGSYEQYF. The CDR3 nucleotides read TGTGCCAGCAGCAAAGAACCAGGGGGAAGCTACGAGCAGTACTTC.

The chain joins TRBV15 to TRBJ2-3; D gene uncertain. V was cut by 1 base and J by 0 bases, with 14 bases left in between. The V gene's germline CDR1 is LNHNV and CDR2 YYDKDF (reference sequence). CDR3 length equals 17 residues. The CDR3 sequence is CATSRVGQRRSTDTQYF. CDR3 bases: TGTGCCACCAGCAGAGTAGGTCAGCGCCGTAGCACAGATACGCAGTATTTT.

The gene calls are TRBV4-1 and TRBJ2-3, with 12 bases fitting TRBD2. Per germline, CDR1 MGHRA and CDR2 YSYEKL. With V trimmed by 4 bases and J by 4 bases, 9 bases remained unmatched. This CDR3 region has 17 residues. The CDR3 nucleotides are TGCGCCAGCAGCCCCGTCCAGCTAGCGGGGGGGCCAGATACGCAGTATTTT. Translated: CASSPVQLAGGPDTQYF.

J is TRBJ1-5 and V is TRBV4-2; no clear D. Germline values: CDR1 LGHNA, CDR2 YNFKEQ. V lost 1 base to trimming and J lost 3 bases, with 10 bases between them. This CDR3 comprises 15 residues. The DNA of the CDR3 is TGTGCCAGCAGCCAAGTATCCGTCTCCAATCAGCCCCAGCATTTT. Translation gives CASSQVSVSNQPQHF.

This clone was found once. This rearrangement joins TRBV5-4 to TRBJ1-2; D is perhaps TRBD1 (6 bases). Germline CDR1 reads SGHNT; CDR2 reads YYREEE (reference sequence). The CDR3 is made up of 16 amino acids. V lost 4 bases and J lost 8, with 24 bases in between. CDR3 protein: CASSDPRVGAIGGYTF. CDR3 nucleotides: TGTGCCAGCAGCGACCCCAGGGTGGGGGCTATTGGGGGCTACACCTTC.

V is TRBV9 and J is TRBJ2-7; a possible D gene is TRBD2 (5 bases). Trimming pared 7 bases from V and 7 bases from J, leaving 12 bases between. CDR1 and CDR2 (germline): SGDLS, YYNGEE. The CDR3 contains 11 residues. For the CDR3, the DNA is TGTGCCAGCGGGAAAACGGGGGAGCAGTACTTC. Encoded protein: CASGKTGEQYF.

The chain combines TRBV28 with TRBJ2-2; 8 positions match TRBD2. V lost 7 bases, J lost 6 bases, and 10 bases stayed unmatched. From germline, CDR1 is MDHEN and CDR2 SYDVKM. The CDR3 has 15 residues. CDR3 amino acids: CASTLLGGGSGELFF. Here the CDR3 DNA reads TGTGCCAGCACCCTACTCGGGGGGGGCTCCGGGGAGCTGTTTTTT.